This T cell receptor beta chain was documented in a study of blood T cell repertoires in COVID-19. Background on the study: There were acute and convalescent COVID-19 samples, and they came from the United States, Italy and Spain.

The Seattle site enrolled patients during active infection and followed them longitudinally. Methods used by the authors: Reference gene primer amplification yielded estimated nucleated cell counts. The assay was immunoSEQ multiplex PCR, and TCRdb's table has in-frame clones only and misses some. V and J calls and clone size are as listed in that table; D and trimming were resolved from the DNA. The table lists around 160,000 clones, 93% of them singletons. The trim removed 3 bases at V and 5 bases at J, leaving 7 bases unmatched. The CDR3 has 14 residues. From germline, CDR1 is SGHRS and CDR2 YFSETQ.

The clonotype was recovered from a woman aged 55-69 years with COVID-19, enrolled during active disease. The sequencing sample was made of peripheral blood. This chain uses TRBV5-1 with TRBJ2-7, with 8 bases aligning to TRBD2. In DNA, the CDR3 is TGCGCCAGCAGCTGGAGCGGGGGTACCCACGAGCAGTACTTC. Its translation is CASSWSGGTHEQYF.